A single sample is the source of the 19 T cell receptor beta chains below, sequenced in a study of blood T cell repertoires in COVID-19 (dated by TCRdb to the early 2020s). Library creation used the immunoSEQ multiplex PCR assay. The clones in this table, taken by TCRdb from immuneACCESS, are in-frame only. Not every clone is retained; where verified, under half of the shortfall comes from an unresolved V gene, and the cause of the rest is unknown. Counted in this sample were 60,000 or so clones; roughly 74% of them appeared once. In total, the top ten clones hold about 28% of the sample. The sample comprised peripheral blood. The receptors shown here come from a woman at least 80 years old with acute or convalescent COVID-19.

The chain joins TRBV5-4 to TRBJ2-1, with D unresolved. Germline CDR1 and CDR2: SGHNT and YYREEE (reference sequence). This CDR3 is built from 15 residues. V lost 2 bases and J 4 bases, leaving 13 bases between the germline ends. The CDR3 nucleotides are TGTGCCAGCAGCTTCCATGCAGGTCCTTACAATGAGCAGTTCTTC. Its translation: CASSFHAGPYNEQFF.

This chain connects TRBV2 to TRBJ1-2, with a possible D match to TRBD1 (6 bases). Trimming left V 5 bases short and J 6 bases short, with 13 bases between. Germline V lookup: CDR1 SNHLY, CDR2 FYNNEI. This CDR3 has 13 amino acids. The CDR3, as DNA: TGTGCCAGCAGTCCTAACAGGGTCGATGGCTACACCTTC. Translating gives CASSPNRVDGYTF.

The V call is TRBV21-1, the J call TRBJ2-2; TRBD2 is taken as the D call from the table, unchecked against the DNA. TRBV21-1 is noted as a pseudogene. The CDR3 totals 21 residues. The CDR3 loop reads CASSIPSDPAGAPQNTGELFF. The CDR3 DNA follows: TGTGCCAGCAGCATACCTTCGGACCCAGCGGGAGCTCCACAGAACACCGGGGAGCTGTTTTTT.

A few counts support this clone. The gene calls are TRBV29-1 and TRBJ2-1; 10 bases line up with TRBD1. This CDR3 is 14 amino acids long. Germline loops: CDR1 SQVTM, CDR2 ANQGSEA. The V segment lost 8 bases and the J segment 9 bases; nucleotides outside the gene matches: 13. CDR3 protein: CSTAGTGDFGEQFF. CDR3 nucleotides: TGCAGCACCGCCGGGACAGGGGATTTTGGTGAGCAGTTCTTC.

The chain uses TRBV27 and TRBJ2-1, with D tentatively TRBD1 (8 bases). Germline CDR1 MNHEY, CDR2 SMNVEV (reference sequence). V lost 7 bases and J 0 bases, leaving 13 bases between the germline ends. The CDR3 runs 15 residues. The CDR3, as DNA: TGTGCCAGCAAACAGGGGGGGGGCTCCTACAATGAGCAGTTCTTC. Its translation: CASKQGGGSYNEQFF.

The chain links TRBV4-3 to TRBJ1-1; D is ambiguous. Looked up from germline, CDR1 is LGHNA and CDR2 is YSLEER. Trimming removed 1 base at V and 4 bases at J, with 7 bases between. This CDR3 is 13 amino acids long. CDR3 DNA sequence: TGCGCCAGCAGCCAAGGGTCGGGCACTGAAGCTTTCTTT. This codes for CASSQGSGTEAFF.

The chain is built from TRBV5-1 and TRBJ2-3; 7 positions agree with TRBD1. V was pared by 0 bases and J by 4 bases, with 5 bases of the junction left unmatched. CDR3 length: 15 residues. Germline V lookup: CDR1 SGHRS, CDR2 YFSETQ. CDR3: CASSLGRQGADTQYF. The CDR3, as DNA: TGCGCCAGCAGCTTGGGGCGACAGGGCGCAGATACGCAGTATTTT.

This clone has just a few counts. The chain links TRBV5-1 to TRBJ2-1; 7 bases are a match to TRBD2. From germline, CDR1 is SGHRS and CDR2 YFSETQ. The CDR3 spans 15 residues. V was pared by 2 bases and J by 4 bases, with 6 bases of the junction left unmatched. The CDR3 loop reads CASSLLSSGYNEQFF. The CDR3 DNA sequence: TGCGCCAGCAGCTTATTATCTAGCGGATACAATGAGCAGTTCTTC.

The V and J genes are TRBV5-6 and TRBJ1-2; no reliable D call. V lost 4 bases and J 3 bases, leaving 4 bases between the germline ends. There are 11 residues in the CDR3. Germline CDR1 SGHDT, CDR2 YYEEEE. This chain's CDR3 is CASSTDYGYTF. DNA of the CDR3: TGTGCCAGCAGCACAGACTATGGCTACACCTTC. Full variable domain (rest looked up from reference TRBV5-6 and TRBJ1-2): DAGVTQSPTHLIKTRGQQVTLRCSPKSGHDTVSWYQQALGQGPQFIFQYYEEEERQRGNFPDRFSGHQFPNYSSELNVNALLLGDSALYLCASSTDYGYTFGSGTRLTVV.

The rearrangement joins TRBV4-1 to TRBJ2-1; 11 nucleotides line up with TRBD2. Trimming at V came to 5 bases and at J to 9 bases, leaving 12 bases not matched to a gene. This CDR3 region has 16 residues. Germline V lookup: CDR1 MGHRA, CDR2 YSYEKL. CDR3 amino acids: CASSSRLAGSVSEQFF. The CDR3 DNA is TGCGCCAGCAGCTCCCGACTAGCGGGATCGGTTAGTGAGCAGTTCTTC.

This clone was found a few times. This chain links TRBV28 with TRBJ2-3, with 8 bases identical to TRBD1. V shed 5 bases and J 2 bases; nucleotides not matched to a gene: 15. CDR3 size: 18 residues. In germline, CDR1 is MDHEN, CDR2 SYDVKM. The chain's CDR3 is CASSPWGGQGRYTDTQYF. DNA of the CDR3: TGTGCCAGCAGTCCCTGGGGAGGACAGGGACGGTACACAGATACGCAGTATTTT.

V and J are TRBV11-3 and TRBJ2-2; 7 bases agree with TRBD2. Germline CDR1 and CDR2: SGHNT and YENEEA. CDR3 size: 16 residues. V dropped 5 bases and J dropped 3; count of bases not matched to a gene: 9. CDR3 coding DNA: TGTGCCAGCAGCCCGAGGGGAGGGTTGGACACCGGGGAGCTGTTTTTT. Translating it yields CASSPRGGLDTGELFF.

This clone has more than one count but fewer than ten. This rearrangement joins TRBV2 to TRBJ2-6; no reliable D call. Germline CDR1 and CDR2: SNHLY and FYNNEI. The CDR3 runs to 18 residues. Trimming took 7 bases from V and 1 from J, leaving 20 bases between them. CDR3 sequence: CASIADAAVLSGANVLTF. CDR3 DNA: TGTGCCAGCATCGCAGACGCGGCGGTCTTATCTGGGGCCAACGTCCTGACTTTC.

The chain joins TRBV7-9 to TRBJ2-7, with TRBD1 as a possible D gene (5 bases). The germline gives CDR1 SEHNR, CDR2 FQNEAQ (reference sequence). The CDR3 spans 15 residues. V dropped 0 bases and J dropped 4 bases, with 13 bases sitting between them. CDR3 in amino acids: CASSLAGASNYEQYF. The DNA for the CDR3 is TGTGCCAGCAGCTTAGCTGGGGCTAGTAATTACGAGCAGTACTTC.

This clone was observed a handful of times. The V gene is TRBV10-1, the J gene TRBJ1-2; D may be TRBD1 (5 bases). The V end was cut by 4 bases, the J end by 3 bases, with 12 bases between. Per the germline V gene, CDR1 is WNHNN and CDR2 is SYGVQD (reference sequence). The CDR3 has 14 amino acids. The CDR3, as DNA: TGCGCCAGCAGTGTAAGGGGATTTCACTATGGCTACACCTTC. Its translation is CASSVRGFHYGYTF.

V usage is TRBV19 and J usage is TRBJ2-3; tentative D call: TRBD1 (6 bases). The length of the CDR3 is 14 residues. Germline V lookup: CDR1 LNHDA, CDR2 SQIVND (reference sequence). V shed 7 bases and J shed 5 bases, with 16 bases lying between them. Here the CDR3 reads CASNRDLGGDTQYF. CDR3 sequence (DNA): TGTGCCAGTAACCGGGACCTAGGGGGAGATACGCAGTATTTT.

The CDR3: CASSPPDQETQYF. DNA of the CDR3: TGTGCCAGCAGCCCACCAGACCAAGAGACCCAGTACTTC. The J gene is TRBJ2-5, the V gene TRBV5-4; D unresolved. Germline V gene data show CDR1 as SGHNT and CDR2 as YYREEE (reference sequence). Trimming cost V 4 bases and J 0 bases, with 7 bases left between them. The CDR3 runs to 13 residues.

V usage is TRBV20-1 and J usage is TRBJ2-7, with D perhaps TRBD1 (5 bases). V lost 4 bases, J lost 12 bases, and 16 bases lay in between. The CDR3 loop spans 11 amino acids. Germline CDR1 DFQATT, CDR2 SNEGSKA (reference sequence). CDR3 DNA sequence: TGCAGTGCTAAAGGGGTCTCTTTTCGGTACTTC. Its translation is CSAKGVSFRYF.

The J gene is TRBJ1-1, the V gene TRBV9; D is unclear. This CDR3 comprises 15 residues. The germline V gene has CDR1 SGDLS and CDR2 YYNGEE. V lost 4 bases to trimming and J lost 4 bases, with 17 bases between them. The CDR3 nucleotides are TGTGCCAGCAGCAGACCCCGGGGAGTGAGCACTGAAGCTTTCTTT. Its protein product is CASSRPRGVSTEAFF.